This entry describes one T cell receptor (beta chain). Libraries were prepared by immunoSEQ multiplex PCR; TCRdb keeps only in-frame clonotypes and omits some of them. The sample consists of roughly 200,000 clones, roughly 87% of them appearing once. These data belong to a study of blood T cell repertoires in COVID-19. Study-wide background: Two negative PCRs, clearance, or symptom resolution were required of recovered Cohort 3 donors.

V was pared by 3 bases and J by 3 bases, with 9 bases of the junction left unmatched. Per the germline V gene, CDR1 is LGHNA and CDR2 is YSLEER. The CDR3 extends over 16 amino acids. Researchers sorted participants into cohorts using their self-reported clinical history. The chain has TRBV4-3 and TRBJ2-7; 9 positions agree with TRBD2. The specimen sequenced was PBMCs or T cells enriched from blood (not recorded which). The origin of this receptor is a young man in a cohort exposed to, infected with or recovered from COVID-19 (not recorded which). The CDR3 coding sequence is TGCGCCAGCAGCCATACCCCCGGAGCGGGAGGCTACGAGCAGTACTTC. Translation: CASSHTPGAGGYEQYF.